This paragraph reports one TCR beta chain. The target antigen is unknown. The sample is drawn from a study of cytomegalovirus exposure and HLA in healthy donors. Study in general: Genotyping showed around 80% of approximately 430 donors falling in the Caucasian-associated ancestry cluster.

Study conclusions and caveats: A classifier reportedly called cytomegalovirus status with high sensitivity and specificity.

The PCR was carried out with 60 Vbeta primers and 13 Jbeta primers. Profiled with immunoSEQ multiplex PCR; TCRdb holds only in-frame clones, not every one. In all, the sample yields over 45,000 clones. This TCR was sampled from a woman aged 18-29 years in good health and CMV-seronegative. The specimen was PBMCs.

CDR3 in amino acids: CASTTAGTGWEKLFF. CDR3 in DNA: TGTGCCAGCACCACCGCCGGGACAGGGTGGGAAAAACTGTTTTTT. J is TRBJ1-4 and V is TRBV28; 9 positions match TRBD1. This CDR3 is built from 15 residues. Per the germline V gene, CDR1 is MDHEN and CDR2 is SYDVKM. V was clipped by 7 bases and J by 8 bases; unmatched bases: 11.